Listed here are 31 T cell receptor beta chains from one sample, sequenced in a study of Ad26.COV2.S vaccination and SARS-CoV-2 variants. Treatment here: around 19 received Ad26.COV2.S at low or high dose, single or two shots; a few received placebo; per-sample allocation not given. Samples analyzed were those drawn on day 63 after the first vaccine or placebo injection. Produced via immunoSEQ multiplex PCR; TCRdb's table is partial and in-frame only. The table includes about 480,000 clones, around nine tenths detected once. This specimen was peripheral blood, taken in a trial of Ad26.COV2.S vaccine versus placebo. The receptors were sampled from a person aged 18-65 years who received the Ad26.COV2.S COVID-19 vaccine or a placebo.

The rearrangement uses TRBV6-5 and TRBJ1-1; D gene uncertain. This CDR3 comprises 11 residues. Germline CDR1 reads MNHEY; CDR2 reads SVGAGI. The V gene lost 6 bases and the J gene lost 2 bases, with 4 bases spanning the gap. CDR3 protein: CASSHNTEAFF. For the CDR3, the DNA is TGTGCCAGCAGCCATAACACTGAAGCTTTCTTT.

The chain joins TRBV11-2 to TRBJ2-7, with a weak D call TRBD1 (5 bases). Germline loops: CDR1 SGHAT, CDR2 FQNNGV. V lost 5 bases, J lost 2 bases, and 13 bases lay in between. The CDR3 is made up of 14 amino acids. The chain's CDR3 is CASSQDSTPYEQYF. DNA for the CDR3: TGTGCCAGCAGCCAAGACAGTACCCCCTACGAGCAGTACTTC.

The DNA for the CDR3 is TGTGCCACCAGCGGTCCGGGGGGGCATGAGCAGTTCTTC. Translating it yields CATSGPGGHEQFF. The chain uses TRBV15 and TRBJ2-1; 8 nucleotides agree with TRBD2. This CDR3 is 13 amino acids long. Germline assignment: CDR1 LNHNV and CDR2 YYDKDF (reference sequence). Germline trimming cut 5 bases from V and 8 bases from J; bases unmatched to any gene: 5. Full variable domain (rest looked up from reference TRBV15 and TRBJ2-1): DAMVIQNPRYQVTQFGKPVTLSCSQTLNHNVMYWYQQKSSQAPKLLFHYYDKDFNNEADTPDNFQSRRPNTSFCFLDIRSPGLGDTAMYLCATSGPGGHEQFFGPGTRLTVL.

CDR3 bases: TGTGCCAGTAGTCCTCAAGCCAAAAACATTCAGTACTTC. The encoded protein is CASSPQAKNIQYF. V and J are TRBV19 and TRBJ2-4; D is uncertain. V shed 5 bases and J shed 0 bases, with 5 bases lying between them. The CDR3 sequence is 13 residues long. From germline, CDR1 is LNHDA and CDR2 SQIVND (reference sequence).

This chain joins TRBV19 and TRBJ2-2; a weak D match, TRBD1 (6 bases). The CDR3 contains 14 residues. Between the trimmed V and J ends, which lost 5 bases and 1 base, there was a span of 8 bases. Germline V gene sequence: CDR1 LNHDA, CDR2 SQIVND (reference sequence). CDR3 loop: CASSPGQNTGELFF. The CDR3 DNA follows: TGTGCCAGTAGTCCGGGACAGAACACCGGGGAGCTGTTTTTT.

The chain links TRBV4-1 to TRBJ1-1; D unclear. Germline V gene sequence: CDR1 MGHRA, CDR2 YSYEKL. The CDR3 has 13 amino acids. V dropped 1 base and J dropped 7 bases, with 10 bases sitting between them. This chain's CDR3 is CASSQGGVGEAFF. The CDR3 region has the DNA TGCGCCAGCAGCCAAGGCGGGGTTGGTGAAGCTTTCTTT.

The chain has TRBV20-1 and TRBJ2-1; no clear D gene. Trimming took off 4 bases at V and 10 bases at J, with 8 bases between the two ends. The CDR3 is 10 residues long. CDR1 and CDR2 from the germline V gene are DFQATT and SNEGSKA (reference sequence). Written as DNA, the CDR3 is TGCAGTGCTATCCGGAAGGAGCAGTTCTTC. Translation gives CSAIRKEQFF.

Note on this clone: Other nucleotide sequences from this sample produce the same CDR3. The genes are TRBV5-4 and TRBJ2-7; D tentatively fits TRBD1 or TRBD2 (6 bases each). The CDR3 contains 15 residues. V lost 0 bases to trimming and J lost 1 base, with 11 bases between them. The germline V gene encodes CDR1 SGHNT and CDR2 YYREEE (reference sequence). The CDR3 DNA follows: TGTGCCAGCAGCTTGGACGGAGGGGGGTCCTACGAGCAGTACTTC. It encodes CASSLDGGGSYEQYF.

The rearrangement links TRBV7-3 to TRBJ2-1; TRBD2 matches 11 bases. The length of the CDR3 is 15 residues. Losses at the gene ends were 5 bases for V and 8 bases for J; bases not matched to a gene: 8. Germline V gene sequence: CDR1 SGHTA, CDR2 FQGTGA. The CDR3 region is CASSLSSGRRDEQFF. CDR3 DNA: TGTGCCAGCAGCCTATCTAGCGGGAGGAGGGATGAGCAGTTCTTC.

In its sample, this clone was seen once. CDR3 loop: CASSEGLAGTDTQYF. CDR3 DNA sequence: TGTGCCAGCAGCGAGGGACTAGCTGGCACAGATACGCAGTATTTT. V gene TRBV9 combines with J gene TRBJ2-3, with TRBD2 matching over 9 bases. From germline, CDR1 is SGDLS and CDR2 YYNGEE. This CDR3 is built from 15 residues. Unmatched junction bases numbered 3, after V lost 3 bases and J lost 1 base.

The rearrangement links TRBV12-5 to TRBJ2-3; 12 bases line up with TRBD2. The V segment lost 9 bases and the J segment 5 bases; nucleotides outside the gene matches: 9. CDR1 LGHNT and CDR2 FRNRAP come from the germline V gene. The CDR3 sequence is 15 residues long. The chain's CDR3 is CASGASGRAQDTQYF. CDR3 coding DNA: TGTGCTAGCGGAGCTAGCGGGAGGGCTCAAGATACGCAGTATTTT.

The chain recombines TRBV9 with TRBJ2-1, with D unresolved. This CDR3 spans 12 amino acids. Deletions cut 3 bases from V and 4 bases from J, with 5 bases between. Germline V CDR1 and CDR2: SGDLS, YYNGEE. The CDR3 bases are TGTGCCAGCAGCGGGGATTACAATGAGCAGTTCTTC. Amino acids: CASSGDYNEQFF.

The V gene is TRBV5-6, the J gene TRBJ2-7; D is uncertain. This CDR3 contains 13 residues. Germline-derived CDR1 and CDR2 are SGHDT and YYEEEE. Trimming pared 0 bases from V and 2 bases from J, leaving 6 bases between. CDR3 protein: CASSLAGPYEQYF. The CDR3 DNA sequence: TGTGCCAGCAGCTTGGCGGGCCCCTACGAGCAGTACTTC.

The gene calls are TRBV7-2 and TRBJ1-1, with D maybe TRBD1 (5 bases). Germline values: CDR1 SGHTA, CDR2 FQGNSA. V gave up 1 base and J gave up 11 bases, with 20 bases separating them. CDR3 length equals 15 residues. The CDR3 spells CASSLDPGRVTLAFF. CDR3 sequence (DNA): TGTGCCAGCAGCTTAGATCCTGGCAGGGTAACATTGGCTTTCTTT.

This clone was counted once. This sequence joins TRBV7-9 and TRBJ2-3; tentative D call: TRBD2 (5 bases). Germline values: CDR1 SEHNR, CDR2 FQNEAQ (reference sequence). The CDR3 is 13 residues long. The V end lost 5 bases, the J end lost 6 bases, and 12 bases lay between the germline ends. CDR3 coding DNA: TGTGCCAGCAGCCAGGAGAGAGGGGATACGCAGTATTTT. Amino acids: CASSQERGDTQYF.

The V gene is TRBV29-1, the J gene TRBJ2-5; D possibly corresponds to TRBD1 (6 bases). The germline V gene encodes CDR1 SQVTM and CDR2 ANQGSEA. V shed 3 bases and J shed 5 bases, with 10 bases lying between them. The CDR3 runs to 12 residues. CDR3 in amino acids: CSVDRQGETQYF. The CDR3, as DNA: TGCAGCGTTGATCGGCAGGGGGAGACCCAGTACTTC.

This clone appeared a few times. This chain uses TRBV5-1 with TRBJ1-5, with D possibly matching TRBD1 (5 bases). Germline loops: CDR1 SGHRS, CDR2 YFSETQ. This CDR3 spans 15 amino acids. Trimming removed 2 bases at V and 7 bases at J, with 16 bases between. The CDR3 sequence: CASSFDGFGGQPQHF. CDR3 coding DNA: TGCGCCAGCAGCTTCGATGGTTTCGGGGGACAGCCCCAGCATTTT.

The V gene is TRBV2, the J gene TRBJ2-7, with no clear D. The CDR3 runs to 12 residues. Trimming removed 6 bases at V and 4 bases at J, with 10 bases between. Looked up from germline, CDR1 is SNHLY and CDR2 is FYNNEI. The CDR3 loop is CASRTYGYEQYF. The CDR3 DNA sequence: TGTGCCAGCAGGACCTACGGATACGAGCAGTACTTC. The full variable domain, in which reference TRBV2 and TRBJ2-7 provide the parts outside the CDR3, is EPEVTQTPSHQVTQMGQEVILRCVPISNHLYFYWYRQILGQKVEFLVSFYNNEISEKSEIFDDQFSVERPDGSNFTLKIRSTKLEDSAMYFCASRTYGYEQYFGPGTRLTVT.

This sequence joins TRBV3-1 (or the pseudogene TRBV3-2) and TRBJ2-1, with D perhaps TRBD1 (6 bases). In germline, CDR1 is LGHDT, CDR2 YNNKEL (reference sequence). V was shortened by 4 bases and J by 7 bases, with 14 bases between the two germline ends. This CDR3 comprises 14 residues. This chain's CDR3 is CASSPQGFRNEQFF. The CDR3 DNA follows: TGTGCCAGCAGCCCTCAGGGGTTTCGGAATGAGCAGTTCTTC.

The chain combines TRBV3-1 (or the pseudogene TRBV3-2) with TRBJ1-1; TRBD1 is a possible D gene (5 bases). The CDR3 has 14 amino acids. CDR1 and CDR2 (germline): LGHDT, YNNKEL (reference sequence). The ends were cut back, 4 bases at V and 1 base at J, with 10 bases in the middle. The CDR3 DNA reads TGTGCCAGCAGCCGGGGACGCACGAACACTGAAGCTTTCTTT. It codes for CASSRGRTNTEAFF.

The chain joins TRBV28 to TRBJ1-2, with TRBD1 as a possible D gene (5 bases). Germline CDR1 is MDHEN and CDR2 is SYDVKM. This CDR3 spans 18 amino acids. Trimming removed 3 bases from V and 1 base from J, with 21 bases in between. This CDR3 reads CASSFSRAREPFNYGYTF. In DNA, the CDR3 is TGTGCCAGCAGTTTTTCCCGGGCCAGGGAGCCTTTTAACTATGGCTACACCTTC.

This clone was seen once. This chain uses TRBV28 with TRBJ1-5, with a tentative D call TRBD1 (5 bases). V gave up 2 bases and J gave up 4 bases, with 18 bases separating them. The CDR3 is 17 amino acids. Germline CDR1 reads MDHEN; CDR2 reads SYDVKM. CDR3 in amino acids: CASSLKSFLGGNQPQHF. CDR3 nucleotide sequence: TGTGCCAGCAGTTTAAAGTCTTTTTTGGGGGGGAATCAGCCCCAGCATTTT.

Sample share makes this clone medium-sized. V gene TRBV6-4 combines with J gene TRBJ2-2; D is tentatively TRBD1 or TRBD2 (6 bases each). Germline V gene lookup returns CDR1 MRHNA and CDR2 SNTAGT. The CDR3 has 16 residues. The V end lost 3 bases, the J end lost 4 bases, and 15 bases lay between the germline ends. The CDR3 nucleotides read TGTGCCAGCAGTGAAAACGGAGGGGGAAGCACCGGGGAGCTGTTTTTT. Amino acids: CASSENGGGSTGELFF.

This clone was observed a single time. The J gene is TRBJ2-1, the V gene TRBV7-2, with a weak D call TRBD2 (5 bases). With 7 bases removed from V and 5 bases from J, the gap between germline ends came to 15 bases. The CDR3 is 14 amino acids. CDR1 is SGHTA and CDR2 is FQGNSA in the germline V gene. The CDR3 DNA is TGTGCCAGCACCCCTCGGGGTAGTAACAATGAGCAGTTCTTC. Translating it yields CASTPRGSNNEQFF.

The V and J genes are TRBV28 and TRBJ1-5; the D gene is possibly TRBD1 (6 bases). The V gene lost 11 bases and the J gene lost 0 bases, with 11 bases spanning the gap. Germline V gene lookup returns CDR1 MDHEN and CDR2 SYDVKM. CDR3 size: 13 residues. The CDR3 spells CASKGGSNQPQHF. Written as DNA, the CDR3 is TGTGCCTCAAAGGGGGGTAGCAATCAGCCCCAGCATTTT.

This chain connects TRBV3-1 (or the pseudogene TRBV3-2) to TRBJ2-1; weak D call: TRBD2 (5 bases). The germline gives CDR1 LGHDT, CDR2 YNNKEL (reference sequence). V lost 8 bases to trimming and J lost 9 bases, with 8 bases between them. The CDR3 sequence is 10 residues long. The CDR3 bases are TGTGCCAGCGGGAGAATTGAGCAGTTCTTC. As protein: CASGRIEQFF.

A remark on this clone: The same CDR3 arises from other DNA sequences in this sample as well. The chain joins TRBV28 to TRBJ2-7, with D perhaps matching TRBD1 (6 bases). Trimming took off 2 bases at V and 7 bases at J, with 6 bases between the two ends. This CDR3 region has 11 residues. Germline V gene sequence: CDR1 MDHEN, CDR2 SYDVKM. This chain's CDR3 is CASSLRGEQYF. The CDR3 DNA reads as TGTGCCAGCAGTTTAAGGGGGGAGCAGTACTTC.

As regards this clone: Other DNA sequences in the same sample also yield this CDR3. CDR3 sequence: CASSLAGGGNEQFF. In nucleotides, the CDR3 is TGTGCCAGCAGCTTAGCTGGAGGGGGCAATGAGCAGTTCTTC. The rearrangement links TRBV7-2 to TRBJ2-1; D is possibly TRBD1 or TRBD2 (6 bases each). V lost 0 bases and J 6 bases, leaving 9 bases between the germline ends. CDR1 and CDR2 (germline): SGHTA, FQGNSA. The CDR3 has 14 amino acids.

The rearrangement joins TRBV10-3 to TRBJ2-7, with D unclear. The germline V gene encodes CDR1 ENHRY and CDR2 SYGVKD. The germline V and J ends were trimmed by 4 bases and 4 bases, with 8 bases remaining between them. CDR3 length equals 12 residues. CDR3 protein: CAISVNAYEQYF. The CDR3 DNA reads TGTGCCATCAGTGTAAACGCTTACGAGCAGTACTTC.

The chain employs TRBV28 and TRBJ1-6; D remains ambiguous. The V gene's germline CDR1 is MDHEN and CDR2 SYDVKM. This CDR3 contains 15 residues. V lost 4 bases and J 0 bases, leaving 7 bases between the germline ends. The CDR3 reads CASSSGSSYNSPLHF. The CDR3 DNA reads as TGTGCCAGCAGTTCCGGTAGCTCCTATAATTCACCCCTCCACTTT.

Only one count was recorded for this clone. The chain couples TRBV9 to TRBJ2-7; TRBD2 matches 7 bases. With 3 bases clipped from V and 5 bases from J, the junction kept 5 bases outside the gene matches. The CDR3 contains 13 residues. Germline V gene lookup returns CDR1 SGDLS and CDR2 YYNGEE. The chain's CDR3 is CASSAGGSDEQYF. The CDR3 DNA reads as TGTGCCAGCAGCGCGGGGGGTTCTGACGAGCAGTACTTC.